The source of this TCR beta chain is a study of blood T cells in healthy people across ages. Study outcomes and limitations: Per million T cells, TCR beta diversity dropped about linearly as age rose. Relative to aged donors, long-lived donors carried more naive CD4+ cells and displayed higher diversity.

The CDR3 contains 14 residues. Trimming took 1 base from V and 2 from J, leaving 8 bases between them. Per the germline V gene, CDR1 is LNHNV and CDR2 is YYDKDF (reference sequence). This clonotype has only a few counts. Its matching antigen is unknown. A sample-barcoded 5' primer and a J-beta primer mix were used in a second PCR of about 7 to 12 cycles. TCRdb passed the 5' RACE reads through MiXCR, listing each CDR3 protein once. The sample holds some 1.1 million distinct CDR3 sequences; more than 30% are singletons and the top ten take approximately 14%. The specimen was blood. The chain recombines TRBV15 with TRBJ1-2; D remains ambiguous. This sequence originates from a man aged 18-30 years in good health. CDR3 amino acids: CATSRVGGNYGYTF. CDR3 nucleotides: TGTGCCACCAGCAGAGTGGGCGGGAACTATGGCTACACCTTC.